A single sample gave rise to the 26 T cell receptor beta chains below, sequenced in a study of read filtering for tumor transcriptome and immune sequencing. This library used about 360 ng RNA and molecular barcoded adaptors spanning alpha/delta and beta/gamma chains. TCRdb called the reads again in MiXCR, with one record for every CDR3 protein. The sample lists about 86,000 distinct CDR3 sequences, around an eighth occurring once. Material for sequencing was a population of CD138-negative cells sorted from bone marrow. The receptors stem from a donor over 35 with multiple myeloma.

This clonotype was counted at least ten times. V is TRBV7-9 and J is TRBJ2-5, with D possibly TRBD1 on 6 matching bases. Germline assignment: CDR1 SEHNR and CDR2 FQNEAQ (reference sequence). The ends were cut back, 3 bases at V and 1 base at J, with 12 bases in the middle. CDR3 length: 15 residues. CDR3 DNA sequence: TGTGCCAGCAGCTTGTCACGGGACATCCAAGAGACCCAGTACTTC. Translated, it gives CASSLSRDIQETQYF.

This clonotype was recorded many times. The V call is TRBV19, the J call TRBJ2-5; TRBD1 matches 10 bases. V shed 10 bases, J shed 0 bases, and the junction held 11 bases outside the gene matches. The CDR3 spans 16 residues. The V gene's germline CDR1 is LNHDA and CDR2 SQIVND (reference sequence). The CDR3, as DNA: TGTGCCACTTCGTGGGACAGGGGAAATCACCAAGAGACCCAGTACTTC. Its protein product is CATSWDRGNHQETQYF.

This clonotype occurred many times. The chain has TRBV4-2 and TRBJ2-7, with D perhaps matching TRBD1 (6 bases). The length of the CDR3 is 14 residues. From germline, CDR1 is LGHNA and CDR2 YNFKEQ. Trimming stripped 3 bases from V and 1 base from J, with 10 bases between. CDR3 sequence (DNA): TGTGCCAGCAGCCATCAACAGGGTTCCTACGAGCAGTACTTC. Translated: CASSHQQGSYEQYF.

This clonotype came up many times. The chain employs TRBV12-3 or TRBV12-4 and TRBJ1-2, with D hard to call. The CDR3 has 11 residues. V was cut by 6 bases and J by 5 bases, with 7 bases left in between. This CDR3 is CASSRNYGYTF. The CDR3 DNA is TGTGCCAGCAGCCGTAATTATGGCTACACCTTC.

The sample holds many counts of this clonotype. This rearrangement joins TRBV7-9 to TRBJ1-4; 8 bases align to TRBD1. The CDR3 length is 15 residues. Germline assignment: CDR1 SEHNR and CDR2 FQNEAQ (reference sequence). V dropped 5 bases and J dropped 8; count of bases not matched to a gene: 10. The CDR3 is CASSLTGGEVEKLFF. In DNA form, the CDR3 reads TGTGCCAGCAGCCTAACAGGGGGTGAAGTCGAAAAACTGTTTTTT.

This clonotype was counted only a few times. J is TRBJ2-5 and V is TRBV20-1; 14 positions agree with TRBD2. The CDR3 totals 17 residues. Looked up from germline, CDR1 is DFQATT and CDR2 is SNEGSKA (reference sequence). V dropped 4 bases and J dropped 1; count of bases not matched to a gene: 8. The chain's CDR3 is CSATGTSGGGGQETQYF. CDR3 nucleotides: TGCAGTGCTACCGGGACTAGCGGGGGAGGGGGCCAAGAGACCCAGTACTTC.

The chain has TRBV20-1 and TRBJ1-1; no clear D gene. V lost 4 bases to trimming and J lost 5 bases, with 14 bases between them. The CDR3 has 13 amino acids. The germline V gene encodes CDR1 DFQATT and CDR2 SNEGSKA (reference sequence). This CDR3 is CSAIGSAETEAFF. The CDR3 DNA reads TGCAGTGCTATTGGCTCTGCGGAGACTGAAGCTTTCTTT.

This clonotype has ten or more counts. This chain connects TRBV7-6 to TRBJ2-1; 7 bases align to TRBD2. Losses at the gene ends were 5 bases for V and 0 bases for J; bases not matched to a gene: 7. The CDR3 loop spans 16 amino acids. CDR1 is SGHVS, CDR2 FNYEAQ, per germline. CDR3 in DNA: TGTGCCAGCAGCGAAAGGGGCGGGAGCTCCTACAATGAGCAGTTCTTC. Translating gives CASSERGGSSYNEQFF.

In this sample, this clonotype turned up many times. The chain carries TRBV28 and TRBJ2-1, with TRBD2 as a possible D gene (6 bases). The CDR3 runs to 14 residues. V dropped 6 bases and J dropped 10 bases, with 19 bases sitting between them. CDR1 MDHEN and CDR2 SYDVKM come from the germline V gene. CDR3 sequence reads: CASSPAGKQLEQFF. The CDR3 coding sequence is TGTGCCAGCAGCCCGGCGGGGAAACAGTTGGAGCAGTTCTTC.

As for this clonotype: A much larger clone sits a single nucleotide away, making a read error possible. The chain carries TRBV14 and TRBJ2-5, with D tentatively TRBD2 (6 bases). From germline, CDR1 is SGHDN and CDR2 FVKESK. This CDR3 is built from 16 residues. The CDR3 is CAGSQVPLRGWETQYF. The DNA for the CDR3 is TGTGCCGGCAGCCAAGTCCCTTTGCGGGGCTGGGAGACCCAGTACTTC.

In its sample, this clonotype was seen many times. The CDR3 coding sequence is TGCGCCAGCAGCTTGGTCCCCGTCGTGGAGGGAGATACGCAGTATTTT. Encoded protein: CASSLVPVVEGDTQYF. This sequence joins TRBV5-1 and TRBJ2-3; D is perhaps TRBD2 (6 bases). The CDR3 length is 16 residues. The germline gives CDR1 SGHRS, CDR2 YFSETQ. V lost 0 bases, J lost 5 bases, and 16 bases lay in between.

This clonotype was seen ten or more times. The chain is built from TRBV20-1 and TRBJ1-1; D gene unclear. The CDR3 length is 16 residues. The V end was cut by 0 bases, the J end by 5 bases, with 19 bases between. The germline V gene has CDR1 DFQATT and CDR2 SNEGSKA (reference sequence). The DNA for the CDR3 is TGCAGTGCTAGAGATTGGAGGCTCGTTTCTCTTACTGAAGCTTTCTTT. Its translation is CSARDWRLVSLTEAFF.

In its sample, this clonotype was seen many times. The chain couples TRBV4-2 to TRBJ1-4; D unresolved. The CDR3 length is 13 residues. Looked up from germline, CDR1 is LGHNA and CDR2 is YNFKEQ. V dropped 0 bases and J dropped 8 bases, with 7 bases sitting between them. The CDR3 protein is CASSQDLSEKLFF. DNA for the CDR3: TGTGCCAGCAGCCAAGATTTGTCCGAAAAACTGTTTTTT.

This clonotype was seen at least ten times. The chain has TRBV10-3 and TRBJ2-5; D remains unclear. Germline V gene lookup returns CDR1 ENHRY and CDR2 SYGVKD. The CDR3 has 15 residues. Trimming shortened V by 2 bases and J by 2 bases, and 12 bases separated the two germline ends. The DNA for the CDR3 is TGTGCCATCAGTGAGGGAAGGTCTGTTCAAGAGACCCAGTACTTC. Protein: CAISEGRSVQETQYF.

In its sample, this clonotype was seen many times. The genes are TRBV7-9 and TRBJ2-7; 8 bases map to TRBD2. Per the germline V gene, CDR1 is SEHNR and CDR2 is FQNEAQ (reference sequence). The CDR3 consists of 13 residues. The trim removed 5 bases at V and 3 bases at J, leaving 3 bases unmatched. The CDR3: CASSPGLGYEQYF. CDR3 nucleotides: TGTGCCAGCAGCCCGGGACTAGGCTACGAGCAGTACTTC.

This clonotype was recorded many times. The J gene is TRBJ2-2, the V gene TRBV4-1; 9 nucleotides line up with TRBD1. Germline V CDR1 and CDR2: MGHRA, YSYEKL. V lost 3 bases to trimming and J lost 2 bases; unmatched junction nucleotides: 1. The CDR3 contains 15 residues. CDR3 nucleotide sequence: TGCGCCAGCAGCCAGGGACAGGGTAACACCGGGGAGCTGTTTTTT. Translated, it gives CASSQGQGNTGELFF.

This clonotype was seen repeatedly, ten times or more. This chain links TRBV11-2 with TRBJ1-1; no definite D call. Germline V gene sequence: CDR1 SGHAT, CDR2 FQNNGV. The CDR3 runs to 14 residues. The V end lost 1 base, the J end lost 1 base, and 7 bases lay between the germline ends. The DNA for the CDR3 is TGTGCCAGCAGCTTAGTGGATCAGAACACTGAAGCTTTCTTT. Encoded protein: CASSLVDQNTEAFF.

The rearrangement joins TRBV27 to TRBJ2-7, with 8 bases lining up with TRBD2. V lost 5 bases to trimming and J lost 3 bases; unmatched junction nucleotides: 6. Germline assignment: CDR1 MNHEY and CDR2 SMNVEV (reference sequence). The CDR3 runs to 14 residues. DNA for the CDR3: TGTGCCAGCAGTCTGACGGGAGGGCTCTACGAGCAGTACTTC. The encoded protein is CASSLTGGLYEQYF.

This clonotype was counted a few times. CDR3 sequence reads: CSAKGSNQPQHF. CDR3 in DNA: TGCAGTGCTAAGGGCAGCAATCAGCCCCAGCATTTT. The gene calls are TRBV20-1 and TRBJ1-5; D is uncertain. Trimming cost V 4 bases and J 1 base, with 5 bases left between them. Per germline, CDR1 DFQATT and CDR2 SNEGSKA (reference sequence). The CDR3 loop spans 12 amino acids.

Many counts were recorded for this clonotype. The chain recombines TRBV6-5 with TRBJ2-2, with D unclear. The germline V gene has CDR1 MNHEY and CDR2 SVGAGI. With 6 bases removed from V and 7 bases from J, the gap between germline ends came to 12 bases. This CDR3 region has 13 residues. The chain's CDR3 is CASSISRVGELFF. Here the CDR3 DNA reads TGTGCCAGCAGCATAAGTAGGGTCGGGGAGCTGTTTTTT.

On this clonotype: Only one base separates this from a far larger clonotype, so it likely reflects a read error. The chain is built from TRBV7-2 and TRBJ1-1, with unresolved D. The CDR3 covers 16 residues. Germline CDR1 SGHTA, CDR2 FQGNSA. The CDR3 is CASSSNGRQRNTEALF. CDR3 coding DNA: TGTGCCAGCAGCTCTAACGGGCGCCAAAGGAACACTGAAGCTCTCTTT.

This clonotype showed up just a few times. One base away lies a much larger clone, so this may be a sequencing read error. The CDR3: CASSPDFVGGGELFF. For the CDR3, the DNA is TGTGCCAGCAGCCCAGATTTTGTAGGCGGCGGGGAGCTGTTTTTT. The V and J genes are TRBV3-1 and TRBJ2-2; D remains unclear. CDR3 size: 15 residues. The germline V gene has CDR1 LGHDT and CDR2 YNNKEL (reference sequence). The ends were cut back, 4 bases at V and 7 bases at J, with 16 bases in the middle.

There are many counts of this clonotype. This rearrangement joins TRBV24-1 to TRBJ2-1; D may correspond to TRBD1 or TRBD2 (6 bases each). V was shortened by 1 base and J by 13 bases, with 19 bases between the two germline ends. CDR1 is KGHDR and CDR2 is SFDVKD in the germline V gene. The CDR3 covers 15 residues. CDR3 protein: CATSDFTVGGGGQFF. CDR3 nucleotides: TGTGCCACCAGTGATTTTACTGTAGGGGGAGGTGGACAGTTCTTC.

To note about this clonotype: A read error may be the cause here, since a much bigger clone is one base away. The CDR3 nucleotides read TGCAGCGTTGCGACAGGGACGAACACTGAAGCTTTCTTT. It specifies CSVATGTNTEAFF. This rearrangement joins TRBV29-1 to TRBJ1-1; 7 bases align to TRBD1. J gave up 1 base and V 4 bases, and 3 bases lay outside the gene matches. In germline, CDR1 is SQVTM, CDR2 ANQGSEA. The length of the CDR3 is 13 residues. Filled out from reference TRBV29-1 and TRBJ1-1, the complete variable domain reads SAVISQKPSRDICQRGTSLTIQCQVDSQVTMMFWYRQQPGQSLTLIATANQGSEATYESGFVIDKFPISRPNLTFSTLTVSNMSPEDSSIYLCSVATGTNTEAFFGQGTRLTVV.

This clonotype appeared many times. The chain carries TRBV28 and TRBJ2-4, with D perhaps assigned TRBD1 or TRBD2 (6 bases each). Trimming removed 5 bases from V and 1 base from J, with 15 bases in between. This CDR3 comprises 16 residues. Germline lookup yields CDR1 MDHEN and CDR2 SYDVKM. The DNA for the CDR3 is TGTGCCAGCAGTACCGGAGGGGGGTCGGCCAAAAACATTCAGTACTTC. It is translated as CASSTGGGSAKNIQYF.

This clonotype was found many times. J is TRBJ1-5 and V is TRBV3-1, with D unresolved. CDR3 size: 13 residues. V gave up 5 bases and J gave up 0 bases, with 5 bases separating them. In germline, CDR1 is LGHDT, CDR2 YNNKEL (reference sequence). For the CDR3, the DNA is TGTGCCAGCAGCTTAGGTAGCAATCAGCCCCAGCATTTT. Encoded protein: CASSLGSNQPQHF.